The subject of this entry is one TCR beta chain. Its antigen is still unknown. The junction differs from germline at one of its ends, possibly a read error. The read ends 3 residues before the CDR3 terminus; that terminus is restored from the germline J gene. The protocol was immunoSEQ multiplex PCR, while the TCRdb copy is restricted to in-frame clones and leaves out a portion. This specimen shows roughly 14,000 clones; the ten leading clones hold approximately 7.7%. The data stem from a study of T cells in women clearing cervical HPV infection. Study-level information: Controls gave blood once infection was undetectable; cases at lesion identification.

This CDR3 comprises 13 residues. The V gene's germline CDR1 is LGHNA and CDR2 YNFKEQ. Findings of the study overall: Each sample's T-cell count was unknown, possibly confounding richness. Associations may precede or follow infection; HPV-specific or memory T cells were not isolated.

The receptor's source is a woman aged 18-70 years with a cervical HPV16 infection that either progressed to CIN3+ or cleared (not recorded which). The sample taken for sequencing was blood buffy coat. The V gene is TRBV4-2, the J gene TRBJ2-3; 8 bases align to TRBD2. CDR3 region: CASSQQRGHTQYF. The part of the CDR3 DNA that was read is TGCGCCAGCAGCCAACAGCGGGGGCATACG.